The rows below give T cell receptor beta chains drawn from one sample of a study of graft-versus-host responses after intestinal transplantation. The data were produced by immunoSEQ multiplex PCR, yet TCRdb's version contains in-frame clones alone and is incomplete. The data show about 14,000 clones, approximately 84% seen once. The source material was PBMCs, sampled after intestinal transplantation. These receptors originate from a human patient who received an intestinal transplant, so some T cells may come from the graft donor. Each CDR3 is given without its conserved first and last residue. Fields, in order: V gene, CDR3 protein.

>TRBV13
ASSSRPSPSYEQY
>TRBV25-1
ASSGQGAGYT
>TRBV19
ASSTSGSSYNEQF
>TRBV6-1
ASRLPASTDTQY
>TRBV11-2
ASSFVDGTDTQY
>TRBV2
ASASGYEQY
>TRBV4-2
ASSQAGVWDRDTDTQY
>TRBV14
ASRPSGRRGDTQY
>TRBV6-6
ASSYSEASYEQY
>TRBV6-5
ASSYSWDQTSYEQY
>TRBV4-1
ASSQAAGSSYEQY
>TRBV18
ASSPQEGRSSYEQY
>TRBV9
ASSEPLGTSTNEKLF
>TRBV27
ASRSTPISEQY
>TRBV15
ATSRASYGAPYGYT
>TRBV7-3
ASSRGPSTEAF
>TRBV18
ASFFTGTGDTEAF
>TRBV14
ASSQVAAGGIEQF
>TRBV9
ASSGDGSNYGYT
>TRBV9
ASSFTGGSYTEAF
>TRBV6-1
ASSEALGRPNTEAF
>TRBV27
ASSQNRQGLGNTIY
>TRBV6-1
ASGLQPQH
>TRBV9
ASSVFTGGGEDTQY
>TRBV19
ASTFGGNSPLH
>TRBV19
ASSMTGNTEAF
>TRBV19
ASMSGGNEKLF
>TRBV19
ASGTISTIY
>TRBV7-9
ASSRPDRDEQF
>TRBV7-7
ASSFRQYNEQF
>TRBV7-8
ASTPIFAGDSQETQY
>TRBV6-9
ASSYRDYSYEQY
>TRBV27
ASSLKAHTYEQY
>TRBV6-5
ASSYSLDGNTIY
>TRBV6-1
ASSEGSTSGQQQF
>TRBV5-1
ASNAPSTDTQY
>TRBV5-6
ASSGGLVIYNEQF
>TRBV6-4
ASSDGPSSYNEQF
>TRBV9
ASSVETGAEQY
>TRBV5-1
ASSLRVAGANEQF
>TRBV2
ASSETSGNIQY
>TRBV30
AWSVGPGGSSYNEQF
>TRBV18
ASSRDRDDAEAF
>TRBV9
ASSVLPGTGELF
>TRBV5-1
ASSYGTGATGELF
>TRBV7-9
ASSLSDYEQY
>TRBV19
ASSIGRSYEQY
>TRBV7-9
ASSFLGSNYGYT
>TRBV7-2
ASSKGLAGSYNEQF